Listed below are T cell receptor beta chains from one sample, sequenced in a study of T cell repertoires in cytomegalovirus infection. Their antigens are not known. TCRdb recomputed calls from the reads with MiXCR, one row per CDR3 protein. The sample consists of some 920,000 distinct CDR3 sequences, 25% to 40% of them appearing once. Here the sequenced sample was cultured CD8+ T cells from PBMCs, taken from culture after CMV antigen stimulation. Receptor source: a human donor in good health (CMV status not recorded). Some clones in this sample may be carry-over from other donors' samples. CDR3s include the opening cysteine and the closing phenylalanine or tryptophan. Each record gives: D gene, CDR3 length, J gene, V gene, CDR3 protein. The D gene is left open where the match is weak.

TRBD2,19,TRBJ2-1,TRBV29-1,CSVDDLAETPLNSYNEQFF
TRBD1,15,TRBJ2-2,TRBV7-2,CASSLNRGNTGELFF
TRBD1,15,TRBJ1-2,TRBV6-5,CASSHIQGSIYGYTF
-,12,TRBJ1-2,TRBV29-1,CSVESTGYGYTF
-,15,TRBJ1-5,TRBV6-5,CASSPIPGSNQPQHF
TRBD1,16,TRBJ1-1,TRBV7-9,CASSPAQGARNTEAFF
-,12,TRBJ1-1,TRBV20-1,CSADVGYTEAFF
TRBD1,16,TRBJ2-3,TRBV7-6,CASSPYRGLVTDTQYF
-,16,TRBJ1-5,TRBV19,CASSIRRRRTDQPQHF
-,18,TRBJ1-2,TRBV7-9,CASSSTIDTPLSPYGYTF
-,15,TRBJ1-5,TRBV6-5,CPSTPTPVWDQPQHF
-,15,TRBJ1-1,TRBV7-9,CASSSRQATNTEAFF
-,14,TRBJ2-7,TRBV5-4,CASTLEGEPYEQYF
-,12,TRBJ2-2,TRBV12-5,CASDWGTGELFF
TRBD2,16,TRBJ2-3,TRBV7-2,CASSPSGGISTDTQYF
TRBD1,14,TRBJ1-1,TRBV27,CASSSSRDSSEAFF
-,14,TRBJ1-1,TRBV12-3/TRBV12-4,CASIRTAMNTEAFF
-,15,TRBJ1-1,TRBV6-1,CASRPLGDPWTEAFF
-,16,TRBJ1-2,TRBV10-3,CAISESLTGLNYGYTF